This T cell receptor beta chain emerged from a study of blood T cell repertoires in COVID-19. Study in general: From the United States, Italy and Spain came samples of acute and convalescent COVID-19.

V was pared by 6 bases and J by 2 bases, with 9 bases of the junction left unmatched. CDR1 is LNHDA and CDR2 is SQIVND in the germline V gene (reference sequence). The CDR3 loop spans 15 amino acids. Across about two dozen US areas, participants ranged in age from about 18 to 90 years. Per the authors' pipeline: Estimates of nucleated cell counts were drawn from the amplification of reference gene primers. The assay was immunoSEQ multiplex PCR, and TCRdb's table has in-frame clones only and misses some. The V and J calls and clone size were taken over from that table, and D and trimming were inferred from the DNA. The profile shows about 360,000 clones, roughly 86% of them singletons.

The TCR comes from a man aged 25-40 years who had recovered from COVID-19. Sequenced: PBMCs or T cells enriched from blood (not recorded which). The chain employs TRBV19 and TRBJ2-7; 8 bases map to TRBD1. The CDR3 DNA is TGTGCCAGTAGCCCCCGCGACAGGGGCACCTACGAGCAGTACTTC. Its protein is CASSPRDRGTYEQYF.